This T cell receptor (beta chain) is from a study of blood T cell repertoires in COVID-19. As originally analysed: Amplification of reference gene primers provided the estimated nucleated cell counts. Method: immunoSEQ multiplex PCR; TCRdb's copy keeps in-frame clones and lacks some. That table gives V, J and clone size, and the DNA gave D and trimming. The data hold 120,000 or so clones, with 65% to 90% observed a single time. The CDR3 consists of 13 residues. Trimming shortened V by 5 bases and J by 1 base, and 6 bases separated the two germline ends. Germline CDR1 is SGHAT and CDR2 is FQDESV (reference sequence).

This chain connects TRBV11-1 to TRBJ2-1; the D is unclear. Input material: peripheral blood. The sequence derives from an older man with active or convalescent COVID-19. CDR3 DNA: TGTGCCAGCAGCGTGGAGTCCTACAATGAGCAGTTCTTC. This encodes CASSVESYNEQFF.